The entry below gives a single TCR beta chain sequence along with its context. PCR was performed a second time for 7 to 11 cycles using a sample-barcoded 5' primer and a J-beta primer mix. TCRdb reprocessed the 5' RACE reads via MiXCR and lists one record per CDR3 protein. The profile shows hundreds of thousands of distinct CDR3 sequences, around 52% of them singletons. V gave up 9 bases and J gave up 0 bases, with 11 bases separating them. The germline V gene encodes CDR1 MNHEY and CDR2 SMNVEV (reference sequence). CDR3 size: 13 residues. The sample is drawn from a study of blood T cells in healthy people across ages.

The rearrangement links TRBV27 to TRBJ1-2; D gene ambiguous. Sequences were obtained from blood. This clonotype was obtained from a woman older than 75 in good health. The CDR3: CARQAYTNYGYTF. The CDR3 DNA sequence: TGTGCCAGGCAGGCCTATACTAACTATGGCTACACCTTC.